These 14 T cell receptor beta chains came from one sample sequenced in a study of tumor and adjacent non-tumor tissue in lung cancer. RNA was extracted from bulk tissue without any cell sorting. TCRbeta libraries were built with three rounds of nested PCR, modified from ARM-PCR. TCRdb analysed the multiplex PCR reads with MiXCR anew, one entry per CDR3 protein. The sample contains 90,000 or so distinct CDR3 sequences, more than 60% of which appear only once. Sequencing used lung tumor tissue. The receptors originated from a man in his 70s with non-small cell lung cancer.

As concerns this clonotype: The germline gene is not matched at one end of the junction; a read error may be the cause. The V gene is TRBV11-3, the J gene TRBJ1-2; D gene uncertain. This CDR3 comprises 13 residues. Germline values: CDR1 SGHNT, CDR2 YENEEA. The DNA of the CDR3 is TGTGCCAGCGGCTTTAGCGGGAGTGCTAGCTACACCTTC. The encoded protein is CASGFSGSASYTF. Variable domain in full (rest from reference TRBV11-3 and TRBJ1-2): EAGVVQSPRYKIIEKKQPVAFWCNPISGHNTLYWYLQNLGQGPELLIRYENEEAVDDSQLPKDRFSAERLKGVDSTLKIQPAELGDSAVYLCASGFSGSASYTFGSGTRLTVV.

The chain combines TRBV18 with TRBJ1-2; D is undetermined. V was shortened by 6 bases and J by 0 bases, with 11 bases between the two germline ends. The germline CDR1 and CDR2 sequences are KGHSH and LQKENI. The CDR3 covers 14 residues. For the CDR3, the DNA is TGTGCCAGCTCCTCTCGGGGAGCTAACTATGGCTACACCTTC. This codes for CASSSRGANYGYTF. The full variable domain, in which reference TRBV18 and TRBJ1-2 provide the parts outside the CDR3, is NAGVMQNPRHLVRRRGQEARLRCSPMKGHSHVYWYRQLPEEGLKFMVYLQKENIIDESGMPKERFSAEFPKEGPSILRIQQVVRGDSAAYFCASSSRGANYGYTFGSGTRLTVV.

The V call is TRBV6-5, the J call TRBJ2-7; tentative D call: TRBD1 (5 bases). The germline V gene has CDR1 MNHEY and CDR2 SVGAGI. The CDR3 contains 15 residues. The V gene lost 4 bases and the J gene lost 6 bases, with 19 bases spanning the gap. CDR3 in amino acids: CASSLDMVVIREQYF. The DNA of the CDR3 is TGTGCCAGCAGTTTGGACATGGTTGTCATCCGCGAGCAGTACTTC.

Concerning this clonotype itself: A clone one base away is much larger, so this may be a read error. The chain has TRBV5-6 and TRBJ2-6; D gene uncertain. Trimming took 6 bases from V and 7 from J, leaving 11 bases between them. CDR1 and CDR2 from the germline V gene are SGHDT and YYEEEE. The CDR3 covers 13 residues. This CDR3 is CASNSLRANVLTF. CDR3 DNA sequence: TGTGCCAGCAACTCCCTCCGCGCCAACGTCCTGACTTTC.

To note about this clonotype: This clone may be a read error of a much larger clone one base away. The CDR3: CTWSTTGQAFF. In DNA, the CDR3 is TGTACCTGGAGTACGACAGGGCAAGCTTTCTTT. The chain carries TRBV30 and TRBJ1-1; 7 bases agree with TRBD1. Per the germline V gene, CDR1 is GTSNPN and CDR2 is SVGIG (reference sequence). CDR3 size: 11 residues.

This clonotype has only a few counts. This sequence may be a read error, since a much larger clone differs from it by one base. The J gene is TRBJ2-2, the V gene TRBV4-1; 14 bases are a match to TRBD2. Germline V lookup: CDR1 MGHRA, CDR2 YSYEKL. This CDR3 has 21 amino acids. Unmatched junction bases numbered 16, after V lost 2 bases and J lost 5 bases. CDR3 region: CASSQPSGTSGSFVWTGELFF. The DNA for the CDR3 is TGCGCCAGCAGCCAACCAAGCGGGACTAGCGGGAGCTTTGTCTGGACCGGGGAGCTGTTTTTT.

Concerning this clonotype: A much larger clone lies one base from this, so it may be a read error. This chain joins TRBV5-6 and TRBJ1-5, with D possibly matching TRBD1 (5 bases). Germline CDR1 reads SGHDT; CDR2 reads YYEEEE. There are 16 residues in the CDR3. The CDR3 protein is CASSLSAGLSNQPKHF. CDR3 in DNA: TGTGCCAGCAGCTTGTCGGCGGGACTTAGCAATCAGCCCAAGCATTTT.

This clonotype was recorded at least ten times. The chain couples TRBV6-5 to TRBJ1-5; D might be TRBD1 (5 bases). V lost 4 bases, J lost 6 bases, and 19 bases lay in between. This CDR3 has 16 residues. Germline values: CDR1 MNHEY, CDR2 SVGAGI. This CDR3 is CASSLTGLGRGQPQHF. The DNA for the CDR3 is TGTGCCAGCAGTTTGACCGGGCTGGGACGGGGTCAGCCCCAGCATTTT.

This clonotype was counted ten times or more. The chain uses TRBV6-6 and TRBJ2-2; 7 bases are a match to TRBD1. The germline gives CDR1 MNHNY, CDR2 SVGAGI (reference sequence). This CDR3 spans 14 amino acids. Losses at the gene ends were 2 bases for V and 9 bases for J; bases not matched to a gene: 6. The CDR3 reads CASSYDRDGRELFF. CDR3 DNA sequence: TGTGCCAGCAGTTACGACAGGGATGGCCGGGAGCTGTTTTTT.

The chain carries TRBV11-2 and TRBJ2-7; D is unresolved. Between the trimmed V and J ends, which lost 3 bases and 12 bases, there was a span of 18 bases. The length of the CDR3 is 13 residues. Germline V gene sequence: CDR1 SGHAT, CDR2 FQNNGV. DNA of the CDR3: TGTGCCAGCAGCTTGGAATTATCGGCCACTCGGTACGTC. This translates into CASSLELSATRYV.

The CDR3 nucleotides read TGTGCCAGCAGTGGAGGGGATGGCTACACCTTC. It codes for CASSGGDGYTF. This chain uses TRBV2 with TRBJ1-2, with D maybe TRBD1 (5 bases). CDR1 and CDR2 (germline): SNHLY, FYNNEI. Trimming took 4 bases from V and 6 from J, leaving 6 bases between them. This CDR3 comprises 11 residues.

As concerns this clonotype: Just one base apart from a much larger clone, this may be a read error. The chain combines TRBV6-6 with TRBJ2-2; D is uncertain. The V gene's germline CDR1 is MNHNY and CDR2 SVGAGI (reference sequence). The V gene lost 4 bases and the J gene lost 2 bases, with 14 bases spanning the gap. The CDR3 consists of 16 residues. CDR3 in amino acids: CASSFVASLNTGELFF. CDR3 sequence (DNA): TGTGCCAGCAGTTTCGTGGCAAGCCTCAACACCGGGGAGCTGTTTTTT.

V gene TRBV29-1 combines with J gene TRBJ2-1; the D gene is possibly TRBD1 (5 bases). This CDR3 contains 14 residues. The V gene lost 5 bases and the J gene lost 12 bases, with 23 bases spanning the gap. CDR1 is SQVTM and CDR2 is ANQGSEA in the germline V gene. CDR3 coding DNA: TGCAGCGTTCTTACTGACAGCTCCTACAGTGGGCAGTTCTTC. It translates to CSVLTDSSYSGQFF.

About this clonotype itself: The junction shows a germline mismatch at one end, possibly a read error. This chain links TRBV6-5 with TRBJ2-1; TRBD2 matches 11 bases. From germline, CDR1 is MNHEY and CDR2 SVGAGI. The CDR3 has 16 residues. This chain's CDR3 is CASRASGGRGYNEQSF. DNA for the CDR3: TGTGCCAGTAGGGCTAGCGGGGGGCGGGGTTACAATGAGCAGTCCTTC.